In this sample, the clone carrying this T cell receptor (beta chain) turned up a few times. Its antigen is unidentified. V lost 6 bases and J lost 2; bases outside the gene matches: 9. Germline CDR1 SNHLY, CDR2 FYNNEI. CDR3 length: 15 residues. The sample is drawn from a study of identical twins. Study results and caveats: With beta out-of-frame sequences, excess sharing by twins was weaker. Because invariant MAIT and iNKT cells could be present, zero-insertion analyses could be partly confounded. The study found excess low generation probability among twin-shared out-of-frame alpha sequences. Conclusions were based on cross-sectional statistical analysis, without following the same donors.

One entry per CDR3 protein results from TCRdb running MiXCR on the 5' RACE reads. The profile shows fewer than 250,000 distinct CDR3 sequences, 5.5% to 7% of them singletons. This same sample was also part of a study on yellow fever vaccine responses in identical twins.

The receptor's source is a woman under 30 in good health. The sequenced sample consisted of memory (CD45RO+) T cells sorted from blood. The chain recombines TRBV2 with TRBJ2-5; 7 nucleotides agree with TRBD1. The CDR3, as DNA: TGTGCCAGCAGGTTGGGACAGACTAATCAAGAGACCCAGTACTTC. Encoded protein: CASRLGQTNQETQYF.